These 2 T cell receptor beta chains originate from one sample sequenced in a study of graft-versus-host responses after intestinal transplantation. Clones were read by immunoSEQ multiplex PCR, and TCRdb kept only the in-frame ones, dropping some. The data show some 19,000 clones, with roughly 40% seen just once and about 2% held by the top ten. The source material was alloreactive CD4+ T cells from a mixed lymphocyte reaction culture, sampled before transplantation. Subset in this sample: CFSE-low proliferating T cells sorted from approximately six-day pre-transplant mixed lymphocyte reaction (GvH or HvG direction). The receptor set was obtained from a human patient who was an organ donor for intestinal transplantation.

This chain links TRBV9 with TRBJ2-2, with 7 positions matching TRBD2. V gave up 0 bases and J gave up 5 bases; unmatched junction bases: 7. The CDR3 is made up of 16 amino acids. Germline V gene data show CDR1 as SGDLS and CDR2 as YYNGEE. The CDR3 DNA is TGTGCCAGCAGCGTAGCGGTGGGAGGGTATACCGGGGAGCTGTTTTTT. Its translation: CASSVAVGGYTGELFF.

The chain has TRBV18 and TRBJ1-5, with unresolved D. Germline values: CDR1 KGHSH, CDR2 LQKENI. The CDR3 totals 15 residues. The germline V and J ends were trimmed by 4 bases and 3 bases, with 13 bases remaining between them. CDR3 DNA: TGTGCCAGCTCACGGGCGGCGGGTTTCAATCAGCCCCAGCATTTT. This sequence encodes CASSRAAGFNQPQHF.